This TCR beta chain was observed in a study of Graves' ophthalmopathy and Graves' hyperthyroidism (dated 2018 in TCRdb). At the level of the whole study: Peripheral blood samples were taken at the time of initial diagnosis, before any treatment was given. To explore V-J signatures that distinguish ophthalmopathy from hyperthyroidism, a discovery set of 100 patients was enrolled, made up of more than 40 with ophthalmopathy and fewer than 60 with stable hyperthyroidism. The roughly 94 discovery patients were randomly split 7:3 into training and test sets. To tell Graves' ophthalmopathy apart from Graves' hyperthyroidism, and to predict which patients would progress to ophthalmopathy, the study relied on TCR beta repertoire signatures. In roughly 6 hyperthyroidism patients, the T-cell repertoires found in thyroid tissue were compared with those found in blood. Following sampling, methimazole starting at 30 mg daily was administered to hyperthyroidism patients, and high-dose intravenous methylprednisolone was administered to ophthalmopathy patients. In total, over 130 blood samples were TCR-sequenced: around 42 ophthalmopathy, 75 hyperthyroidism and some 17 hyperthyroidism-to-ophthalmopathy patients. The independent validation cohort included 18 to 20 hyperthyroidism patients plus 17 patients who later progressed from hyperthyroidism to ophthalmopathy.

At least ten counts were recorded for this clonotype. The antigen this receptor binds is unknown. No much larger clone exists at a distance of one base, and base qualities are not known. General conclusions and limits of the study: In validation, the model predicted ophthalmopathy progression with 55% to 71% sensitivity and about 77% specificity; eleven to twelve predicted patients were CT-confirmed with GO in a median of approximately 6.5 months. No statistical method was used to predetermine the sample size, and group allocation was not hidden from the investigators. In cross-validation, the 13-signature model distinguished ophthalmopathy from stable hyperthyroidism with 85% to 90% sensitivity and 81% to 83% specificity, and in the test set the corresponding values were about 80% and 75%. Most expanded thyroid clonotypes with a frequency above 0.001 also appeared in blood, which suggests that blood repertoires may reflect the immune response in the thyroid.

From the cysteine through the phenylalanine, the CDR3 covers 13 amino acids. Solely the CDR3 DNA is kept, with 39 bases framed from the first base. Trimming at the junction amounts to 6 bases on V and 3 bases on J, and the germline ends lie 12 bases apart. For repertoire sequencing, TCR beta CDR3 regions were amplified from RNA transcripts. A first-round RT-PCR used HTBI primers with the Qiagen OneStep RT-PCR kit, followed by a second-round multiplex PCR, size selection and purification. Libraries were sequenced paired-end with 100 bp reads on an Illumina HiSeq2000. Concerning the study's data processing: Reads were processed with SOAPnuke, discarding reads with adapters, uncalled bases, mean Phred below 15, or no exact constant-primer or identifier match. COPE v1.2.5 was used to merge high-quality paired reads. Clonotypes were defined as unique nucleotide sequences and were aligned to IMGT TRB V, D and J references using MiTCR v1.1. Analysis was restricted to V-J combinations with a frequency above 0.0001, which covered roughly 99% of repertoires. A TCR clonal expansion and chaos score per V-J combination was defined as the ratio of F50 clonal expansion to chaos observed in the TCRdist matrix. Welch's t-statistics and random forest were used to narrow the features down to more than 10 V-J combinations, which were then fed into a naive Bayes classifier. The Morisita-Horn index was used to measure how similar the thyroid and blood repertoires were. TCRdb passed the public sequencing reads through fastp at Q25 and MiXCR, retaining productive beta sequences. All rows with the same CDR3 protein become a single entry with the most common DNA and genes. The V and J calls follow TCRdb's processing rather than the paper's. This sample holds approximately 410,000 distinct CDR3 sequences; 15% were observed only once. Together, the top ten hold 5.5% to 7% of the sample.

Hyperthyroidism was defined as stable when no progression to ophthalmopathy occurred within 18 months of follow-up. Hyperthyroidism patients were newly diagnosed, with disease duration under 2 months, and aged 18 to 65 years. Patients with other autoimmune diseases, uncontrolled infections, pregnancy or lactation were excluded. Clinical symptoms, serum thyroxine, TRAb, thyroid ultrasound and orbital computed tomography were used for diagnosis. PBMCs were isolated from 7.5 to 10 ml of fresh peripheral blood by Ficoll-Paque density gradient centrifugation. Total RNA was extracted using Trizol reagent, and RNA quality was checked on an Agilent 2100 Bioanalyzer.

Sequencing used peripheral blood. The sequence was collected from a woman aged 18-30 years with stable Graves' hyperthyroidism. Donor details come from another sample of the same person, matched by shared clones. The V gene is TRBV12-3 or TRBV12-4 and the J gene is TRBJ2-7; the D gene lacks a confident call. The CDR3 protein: CASSRTFHYEQYF. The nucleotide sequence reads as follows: TGTGCCAGCAGCCGCACTTTTCACTACGAGCAGTACTTC.